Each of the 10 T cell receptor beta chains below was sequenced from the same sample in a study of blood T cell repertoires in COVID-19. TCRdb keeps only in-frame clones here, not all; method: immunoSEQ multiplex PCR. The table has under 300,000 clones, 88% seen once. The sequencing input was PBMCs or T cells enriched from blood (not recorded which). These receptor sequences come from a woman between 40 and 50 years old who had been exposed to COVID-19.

CDR3 region: CASSRDSNTEAFF. CDR3 coding DNA: TGTGCCAGCTCTAGGGACAGCAACACTGAAGCTTTCTTT. The chain employs TRBV18 and TRBJ1-1, with TRBD1 matching over 7 bases. V lost 6 bases to trimming and J lost 2 bases; unmatched junction nucleotides: 3. This CDR3 has 13 residues. Germline V gives CDR1 KGHSH, CDR2 LQKENI.

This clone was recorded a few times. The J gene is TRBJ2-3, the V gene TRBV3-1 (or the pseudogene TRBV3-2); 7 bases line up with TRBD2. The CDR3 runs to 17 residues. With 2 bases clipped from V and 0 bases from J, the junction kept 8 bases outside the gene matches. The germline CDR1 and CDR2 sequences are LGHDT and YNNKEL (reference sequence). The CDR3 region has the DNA TGTGCCAGCAGCCAACTGTCTAGCGGTACTAGCACAGATACGCAGTATTTT. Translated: CASSQLSSGTSTDTQYF.

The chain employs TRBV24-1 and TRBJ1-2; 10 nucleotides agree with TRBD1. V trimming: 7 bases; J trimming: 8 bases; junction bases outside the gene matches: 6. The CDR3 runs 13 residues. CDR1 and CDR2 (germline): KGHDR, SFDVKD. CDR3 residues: CATRPTGGQGYTF. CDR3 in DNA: TGTGCCACCAGGCCGACAGGGGGCCAGGGCTACACCTTC.

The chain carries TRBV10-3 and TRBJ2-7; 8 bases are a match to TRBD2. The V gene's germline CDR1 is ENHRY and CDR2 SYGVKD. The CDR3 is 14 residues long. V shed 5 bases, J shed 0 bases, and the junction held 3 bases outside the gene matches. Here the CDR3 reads CAISRGGSSYEQYF. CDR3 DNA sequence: TGTGCCATCAGTCGGGGGGGTAGCTCCTACGAGCAGTACTTC.

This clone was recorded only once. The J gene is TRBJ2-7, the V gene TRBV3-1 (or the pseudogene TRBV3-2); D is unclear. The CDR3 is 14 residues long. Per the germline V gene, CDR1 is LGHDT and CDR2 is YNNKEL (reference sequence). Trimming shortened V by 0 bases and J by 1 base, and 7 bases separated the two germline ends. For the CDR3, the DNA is TGTGCCAGCAGCCAAGATTGGCAGTCCTACGAGCAGTACTTC. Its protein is CASSQDWQSYEQYF.

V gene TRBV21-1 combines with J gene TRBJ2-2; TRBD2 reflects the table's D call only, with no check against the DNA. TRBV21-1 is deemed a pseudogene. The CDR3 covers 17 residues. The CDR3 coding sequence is TGTGCCAGCAGCAAAGGGGTCTGGGAGCCGAACACCGGGGAGCTGTTTTTT. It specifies CASSKGVWEPNTGELFF.

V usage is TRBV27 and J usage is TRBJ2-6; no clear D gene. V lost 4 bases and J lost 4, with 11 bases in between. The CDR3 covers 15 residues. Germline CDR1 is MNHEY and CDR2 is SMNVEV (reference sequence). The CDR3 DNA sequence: TGTGCCAGCAGTTCCTCAGCCAGGGGGGCCAACGTCCTGACTTTC. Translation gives CASSSSARGANVLTF. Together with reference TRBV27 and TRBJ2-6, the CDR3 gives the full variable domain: EAQVTQNPRYLITVTGKKLTVTCSQNMNHEYMSWYRQDPGLGLRQIYYSMNVEVTDKGDVPEGYKVSRKEKRNFPLILESPSPNQTSLYFCASSSSARGANVLTFGAGSRLTVL.

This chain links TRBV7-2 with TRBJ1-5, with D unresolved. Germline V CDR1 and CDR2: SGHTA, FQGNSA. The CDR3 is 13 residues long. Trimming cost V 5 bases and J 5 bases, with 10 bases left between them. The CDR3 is CASSPLHDQPQHF. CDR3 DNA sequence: TGTGCCAGCAGCCCGTTACACGATCAGCCCCAGCATTTT. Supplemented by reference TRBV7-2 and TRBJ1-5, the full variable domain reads GAGVSQSPSNKVTEKGKDVELRCDPISGHTALYWYRQSLGQGLEFLIYFQGNSAPDKSGLPSDRFSAERTGGSVSTLTIQRTQQEDSAVYLCASSPLHDQPQHFGDGTRLSIL.

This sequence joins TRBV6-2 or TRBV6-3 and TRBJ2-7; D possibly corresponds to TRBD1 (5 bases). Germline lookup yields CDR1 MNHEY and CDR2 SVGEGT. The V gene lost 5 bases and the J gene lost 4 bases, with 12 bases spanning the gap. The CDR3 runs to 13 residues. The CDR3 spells CASSNHQGYEQYF. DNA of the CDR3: TGTGCCAGCAGTAACCACCAGGGTTACGAGCAGTACTTC.

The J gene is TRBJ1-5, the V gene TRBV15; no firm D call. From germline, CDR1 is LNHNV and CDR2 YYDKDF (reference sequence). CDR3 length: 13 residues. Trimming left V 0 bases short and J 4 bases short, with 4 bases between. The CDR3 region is CATSRDPNQPQHF. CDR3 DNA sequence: TGTGCCACCAGCAGAGATCCTAATCAGCCCCAGCATTTT.